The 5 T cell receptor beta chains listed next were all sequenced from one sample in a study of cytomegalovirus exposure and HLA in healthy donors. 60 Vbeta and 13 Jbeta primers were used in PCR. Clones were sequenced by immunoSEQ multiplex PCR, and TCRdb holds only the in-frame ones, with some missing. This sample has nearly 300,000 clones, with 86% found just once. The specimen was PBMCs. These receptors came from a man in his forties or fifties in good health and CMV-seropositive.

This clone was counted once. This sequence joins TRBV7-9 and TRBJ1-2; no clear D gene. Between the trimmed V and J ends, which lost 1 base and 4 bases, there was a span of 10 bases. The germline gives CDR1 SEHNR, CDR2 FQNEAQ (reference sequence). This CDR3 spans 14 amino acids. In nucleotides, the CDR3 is TGTGCCAGCAGCTTAGTCACAGAAAGCTATGGCTACACCTTC. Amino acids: CASSLVTESYGYTF.

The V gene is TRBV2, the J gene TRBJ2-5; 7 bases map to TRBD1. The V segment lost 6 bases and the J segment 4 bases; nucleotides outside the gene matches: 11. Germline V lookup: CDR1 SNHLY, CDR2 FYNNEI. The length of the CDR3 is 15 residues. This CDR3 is CASSKTGQDPETQYF. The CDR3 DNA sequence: TGTGCCAGCAGCAAGACTGGACAGGATCCAGAGACCCAGTACTTC.

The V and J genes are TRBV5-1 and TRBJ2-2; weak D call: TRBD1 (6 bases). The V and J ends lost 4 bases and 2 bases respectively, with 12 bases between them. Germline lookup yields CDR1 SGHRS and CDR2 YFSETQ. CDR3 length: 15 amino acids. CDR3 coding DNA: TGCGCCAGCAGCCAACAGGGCAGAAACACCGGGGAGCTGTTTTTT. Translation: CASSQQGRNTGELFF. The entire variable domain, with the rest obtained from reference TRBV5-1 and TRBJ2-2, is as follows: KAGVTQTPRYLIKTRGQQVTLSCSPISGHRSVSWYQQTPGQGLQFLFEYFSETQRNKGNFPGRFSGRQFSNSRSEMNVSTLELGDSALYLCASSQQGRNTGELFFGEGSRLTVL.

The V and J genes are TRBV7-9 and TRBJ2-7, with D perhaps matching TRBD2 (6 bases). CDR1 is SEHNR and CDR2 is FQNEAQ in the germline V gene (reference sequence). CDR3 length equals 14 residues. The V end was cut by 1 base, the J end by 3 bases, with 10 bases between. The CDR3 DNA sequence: TGTGCCAGCAGCTTAGGGGACTCTCTCTACGAGCAGTACTTC. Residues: CASSLGDSLYEQYF.

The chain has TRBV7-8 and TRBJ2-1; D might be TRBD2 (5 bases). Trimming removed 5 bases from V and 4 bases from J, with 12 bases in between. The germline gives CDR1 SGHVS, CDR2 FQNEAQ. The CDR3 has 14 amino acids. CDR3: CASSTRTLYNEQFF. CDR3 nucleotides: TGTGCCAGCAGCACGAGGACTCTTTACAATGAGCAGTTCTTC. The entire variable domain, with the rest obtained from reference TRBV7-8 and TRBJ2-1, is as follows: GAGVSQSPRYKVAKRGQDVALRCDPISGHVSLFWYQQALGQGPEFLTYFQNEAQLDKSGLPSDRFFAERPEGSVSTLKIQRTQQEDSAVYLCASSTRTLYNEQFFGPGTRLTVL.